This TCR beta chain is from a study of T cell responses to AZD1222 COVID-19 vaccine (dated by TCRdb to 2020 to 2023). Regarding the research as a whole: AZD1222 recipients with second doses at about 4 weeks or about 12 weeks were pooled, because spike-specific TCR depth and breadth did not differ between schedules. Trial participants were enrolled into age subgroups of 18-55, 56-69 and 70-plus years, which contained about 150, 28 and 57 TCR-sequenced participants, respectively. TCR sequencing covered about 230 trial participants: 200 to 220 given two doses of AZD1222 and approximately 26 given two doses of MenACWY control vaccine.

The cysteine opens and the phenylalanine closes a CDR3 of 12 amino acids. Kept here is only the CDR3 DNA, which spans 36 bases and is read in frame from base 1. In regard to this clone: The antigen it binds to is not known. The junction and the germline gene differ at one end; a read error may be behind it.

What the study reported, not specific to this receptor: Nearly half of unique spike-specific TCRs reportedly recognized epitopes outside regions mutated in the B.1.351 and B.1.1.7 variants. CD4 TCRs associated with the vaccine covered the entire spike protein, and the dominant responses were in regions 160-218 and 743-854. In the small 56-69-year group, the increase in depth fell short of significance, most likely because of low power. Conclusions about previously exposed vaccinees were limited because only a handful of AZD1222 recipients were SARS-CoV-2 seropositive at baseline. Participants were mostly white British, with more females than males. The authors suggested clonal diversity may have been underestimated. Spike-specific TCR breadth and depth rose significantly after two AZD1222 doses compared with day 0 and with MenACWY recipients. Because no day 14 peak-response samples were available, repertoires were characterized only after the peak T cell response.

In the paper's terms, the time point label means: baseline before first vaccination. Samples from vaccinated people were obtained from the UK trials COV001 and COV002, which included a single-blind randomized controlled phase 2/3 trial of AZD1222 (ChAdOx1 nCoV-19) in healthy adults. For TCRbeta chain sequencing, PBMC samples were collected from trial participants at day 0 and at day 28 after the second dose. The CDR3 regions of human TCRbeta chains were analyzed by immunosequencing. As for the authors' bioinformatics: TCRs in the repertoires were compared against a reference library of SARS-CoV-2-specific TCRs that had been generated with the MIRA antigen-specificity platform. Breadth was defined as the fraction of unique TCRs that were SARS-CoV-2-associated. Depth was defined as the fraction of total T cells that were SARS-CoV-2-associated. Each spike-specific TCR was assigned to its reactive spike region and to a CD4 or CD8 class using the MIRA data. Log10-transformed breadth and depth values were compared by one-way ANOVA with Sidak's multiple comparisons tests. In its TCRdb copy, this immuneACCESS table keeps in-frame sequences only and misses some clones. Where compared with another copy, unresolved V genes explain less than half of these, and the others have no known cause. From that table come the V and J calls and clone size; the DNA was used to work out D and trimming. This sample gives 60,000 to 80,000 clones in total; over 75% of them show up just once. The ten largest clones add up to approximately 19% of the sample.

Source: peripheral blood, taken on day 0 of AZD1222 vaccination. The source is an adult in good health. This chain is built from TRBV12-3 or TRBV12-4 and TRBJ1-6, and TRBD1 matches 7 of the central bases. The CDR3: CASSLNRGPPHF. The DNA is TGTGCCAGCAGTTTAAACAGGGGCCCCCCCCACTTT.